Below are 24 T cell receptor beta chains sequenced from a single sample in a study of T-cell memory formation after mild COVID-19. From the 5' RACE reads, TCRdb called clonotypes with MiXCR, one entry per CDR3 protein. The sample carries roughly 280,000 distinct CDR3 sequences, under 8.5% recorded once. The specimen was PBMCs or a T cell subset sorted from them (not recorded which). The receptors shown here come from a man aged 18-30 years who had mild COVID-19 (a few samples of this study predate the infection). Cell type and time point are not known.

The genes are TRBV9 and TRBJ2-7; 8 nucleotides align to TRBD2. The V and J ends lost 3 bases and 0 bases, in that order; junction bases with no gene match: 2. The germline gives CDR1 SGDLS, CDR2 YYNGEE. The CDR3 covers 14 residues. CDR3 nucleotides: TGTGCCAGCAGCGATACTAGCGGCTCCTACGAGCAGTACTTC. Its translation is CASSDTSGSYEQYF.

This clonotype was counted between two and nine times. The rearrangement joins TRBV20-1 to TRBJ1-1; D perhaps matches TRBD1 (5 bases). This CDR3 has 12 amino acids. Trimming stripped 6 bases from V and 1 base from J, with 9 bases between. The V gene's germline CDR1 is DFQATT and CDR2 SNEGSKA (reference sequence). The CDR3 reads CSARDRNTEAFF. CDR3 nucleotide sequence: TGCAGTGCACGAGACAGGAACACTGAAGCTTTCTTT.

The sample holds many counts of this clonotype. The chain couples TRBV5-1 to TRBJ1-1; no clear D gene. CDR1 is SGHRS and CDR2 is YFSETQ in the germline V gene. CDR3 length: 13 residues. Between the trimmed V and J ends, which lost 6 bases and 1 base, there was a span of 10 bases. This CDR3 reads CASNTQPNTEAFF. CDR3 DNA: TGCGCCAGCAATACACAGCCGAACACTGAAGCTTTCTTT.

This clonotype was recorded a few times. The chain has TRBV7-3 and TRBJ1-3; D is unresolved. Trimming shortened V by 5 bases and J by 4 bases, and 9 bases separated the two germline ends. Germline loops: CDR1 SGHTA, CDR2 FQGTGA. This CDR3 has 13 amino acids. The CDR3 DNA follows: TGTGCCAGCAGCCTATCGAGGGGAAACACCATATATTTT. It translates to CASSLSRGNTIYF.

This clonotype was found many times. This chain joins TRBV6-2 or TRBV6-3 and TRBJ1-1; 9 bases align to TRBD1. The germline gives CDR1 MNHEY, CDR2 SVGEGT. There are 17 residues in the CDR3. Trimming at V came to 6 bases and at J to 3 bases, leaving 14 bases not matched to a gene. The CDR3 is CASSDQTGGWWDTEAFF. CDR3 nucleotide sequence: TGTGCCAGCAGCGACCAGACAGGGGGATGGTGGGACACTGAAGCTTTCTTT.

This clonotype was picked up a small number of times. The genes are TRBV6-5 and TRBJ2-3; 7 nucleotides align to TRBD2. Germline trimming cut 6 bases from V and 1 base from J; bases unmatched to any gene: 13. Germline CDR1 MNHEY, CDR2 SVGAGI. The CDR3 is made up of 17 amino acids. The DNA for the CDR3 is TGTGCCAGCAGGGGGGATGGACGGAGCGGGGGCACAGATACGCAGTATTTT. It specifies CASRGDGRSGGTDTQYF.

This clonotype was observed a few times. The V gene is TRBV4-1, the J gene TRBJ2-2; D not certain. This CDR3 has 13 amino acids. Deletions cut 4 bases from V and 5 bases from J, with 8 bases between. Germline CDR1 MGHRA, CDR2 YSYEKL. Here the CDR3 reads CASSPKQTGELFF. For the CDR3, the DNA is TGCGCCAGCAGCCCAAAACAAACCGGGGAGCTGTTTTTT.

This clonotype came up a few times. The chain couples TRBV19 to TRBJ1-1; the D is unclear. Per germline, CDR1 LNHDA and CDR2 SQIVND (reference sequence). Trimming pared 9 bases from V and 0 bases from J, leaving 5 bases between. The CDR3 consists of 11 residues. The DNA of the CDR3 is TGTGCCAGCCAGATGAACACTGAAGCTTTCTTT. Amino acids: CASQMNTEAFF.

This sequence joins TRBV6-5 and TRBJ2-2; 7 positions match TRBD2. The CDR3 length is 13 residues. V lost 2 bases to trimming and J lost 7 bases; unmatched junction nucleotides: 1. Germline-derived CDR1 and CDR2 are MNHEY and SVGAGI. The CDR3 nucleotides read TGTGCCAGCAGTTACGAGCGGGGCGGGGAGCTGTTTTTT. Translation: CASSYERGGELFF.

This clonotype was observed a handful of times. The chain employs TRBV10-3 and TRBJ1-3, with 7 bases that match TRBD1. CDR3 length equals 14 residues. The ends lost 4 bases at V and 2 bases at J; junction bases unmatched: 2. Germline CDR1 ENHRY, CDR2 SYGVKD. The CDR3 DNA follows: TGTGCCATCAGTGGGACAGGAGCTGGAAACACCATATATTTT. This encodes CAISGTGAGNTIYF.

This clonotype was recorded many times. The chain is built from TRBV20-1 and TRBJ2-1; the D gene is possibly TRBD1 (6 bases). The V end lost 3 bases, the J end lost 5 bases, and 8 bases lay between the germline ends. From germline, CDR1 is DFQATT and CDR2 SNEGSKA (reference sequence). The length of the CDR3 is 12 residues. For the CDR3, the DNA is TGCAGTGCTAGCCGGGACAACAATGAGCAGTTCTTC. Its translation is CSASRDNNEQFF.

This clonotype has more than one count but fewer than ten. The J gene is TRBJ1-1, the V gene TRBV19, with 8 bases identical to TRBD1. V shed 8 bases, J shed 4 bases, and the junction held 3 bases outside the gene matches. This CDR3 region has 12 residues. Germline lookup yields CDR1 LNHDA and CDR2 SQIVND (reference sequence). Here the CDR3 reads CASRQGATEAFF. DNA of the CDR3: TGTGCCAGTCGGCAGGGGGCCACTGAAGCTTTCTTT.

This clonotype has a handful of counts. This sequence joins TRBV20-1 and TRBJ2-3; 8 bases match TRBD2. The CDR3 runs to 15 residues. Germline V gene data show CDR1 as DFQATT and CDR2 as SNEGSKA (reference sequence). Trimming cost V 5 bases and J 1 base; bases outside gene matches: 8. DNA for the CDR3: TGCAGTGCTCCCCCCGGGGGGGGCGGCACAGATACGCAGTATTTT. It specifies CSAPPGGGGTDTQYF.

Ten or more counts support this clonotype. The V and J genes are TRBV7-2 and TRBJ2-7; TRBD2 agrees at 13 bases. CDR3 length: 16 residues. With V trimmed by 5 bases and J by 8 bases, 12 bases remained unmatched. In germline, CDR1 is SGHTA, CDR2 FQGNSA. The CDR3 sequence: CASSPGTSGNFGKQYF. CDR3 nucleotides: TGTGCCAGCAGCCCAGGGACTAGCGGGAATTTTGGCAAGCAGTACTTC.

This clonotype was recorded a few times. The chain recombines TRBV7-9 with TRBJ2-1; D call uncertain. The CDR3 covers 12 residues. V shed 5 bases and J shed 10 bases, with 12 bases lying between them. Per germline, CDR1 SEHNR and CDR2 FQNEAQ (reference sequence). CDR3 loop: CASSLGRGEQFF. CDR3 nucleotide sequence: TGTGCCAGCAGCCTGGGTCGTGGGGAGCAGTTCTTC.

This clonotype was found a few times. J is TRBJ2-7 and V is TRBV18; 10 bases match TRBD1. V shed 3 bases, J shed 0 bases, and the junction held 5 bases outside the gene matches. The germline gives CDR1 KGHSH, CDR2 LQKENI. CDR3 length: 16 residues. The CDR3 here is CASSPTGTGVSYEQYV. CDR3 in DNA: TGTGCCAGCTCACCGACCGGGACAGGGGTCTCCTACGAGCAGTACGTC.

The rearrangement joins TRBV6-6 to TRBJ2-3; D remains unclear. CDR1 and CDR2 from the germline V gene are MNHNY and SVGAGI (reference sequence). The CDR3 is 12 amino acids. Trimming shortened V by 6 bases and J by 7 bases, and 11 bases separated the two germline ends. The CDR3 here is CASRLETYTQYF. CDR3 DNA: TGTGCCAGCAGACTCGAAACGTATACGCAGTATTTT.

This clonotype has just a few counts. The V gene is TRBV7-2, the J gene TRBJ1-1, with D possibly being TRBD1 (6 bases). V lost 6 bases, J lost 1 base, and 15 bases lay in between. Germline V gives CDR1 SGHTA, CDR2 FQGNSA. The CDR3 extends over 15 amino acids. The CDR3 protein is CASRPTGFGNTEAFF. CDR3 coding DNA: TGTGCCAGCAGACCCACAGGGTTTGGGAACACTGAAGCTTTCTTT.

V and J are TRBV30 and TRBJ2-5; 7 nucleotides agree with TRBD1. The CDR3 extends over 12 amino acids. V was clipped by 7 bases and J by 5 bases; unmatched bases: 7. Looked up from germline, CDR1 is GTSNPN and CDR2 is SVGIG (reference sequence). CDR3 DNA sequence: TGTGCCTACACAGGGGAGAGGGAGACCCAGTACTTC. This codes for CAYTGERETQYF.

This clonotype was seen more than once but under ten times. CDR3 sequence reads: CASSRRGAGYNEQFF. The DNA for the CDR3 is TGTGCCAGCAGCCGTCGGGGGGCGGGCTACAATGAGCAGTTCTTC. The chain links TRBV14 to TRBJ2-1, with D tentatively TRBD2 (7 bases). With 4 bases removed from V and 3 bases from J, the gap between germline ends came to 13 bases. CDR1 is SGHDN, CDR2 FVKESK, per germline. The CDR3 runs 15 residues.

This chain uses TRBV20-1 with TRBJ1-5, with a weak D call TRBD1 (6 bases). In germline, CDR1 is DFQATT, CDR2 SNEGSKA (reference sequence). The ends were cut back, 0 bases at V and 6 bases at J, with 15 bases in the middle. This CDR3 region has 15 residues. As DNA, the CDR3 is TGCAGTGCTAGAGATCGGGGGGCTTATGGTCAGCCCCAGCATTTT. Translated: CSARDRGAYGQPQHF.

This rearrangement joins TRBV20-1 to TRBJ1-6; 11 bases agree with TRBD1. The CDR3 totals 15 residues. The trim removed 6 bases at V and 9 bases at J, leaving 10 bases unmatched. Looked up from germline, CDR1 is DFQATT and CDR2 is SNEGSKA (reference sequence). Here the CDR3 DNA reads TGCAGTGCACGGACAGGGGGCGGTTTGGGTTCACCCCTCCACTTT. The encoded protein is CSARTGGGLGSPLHF.

In this sample, this clonotype turned up a few times. The V gene is TRBV7-2, the J gene TRBJ2-5; the D gene is possibly TRBD2 (5 bases). Per germline, CDR1 SGHTA and CDR2 FQGNSA. Between the trimmed V and J ends, which lost 7 bases and 4 bases, there was a span of 16 bases. This CDR3 is built from 14 residues. CDR3 nucleotide sequence: TGTGCCAGCACTCTCTTGGGGAGACCAGAGACCCAGTACTTC. Translated, it gives CASTLLGRPETQYF.

This clonotype was picked up many times. V is TRBV6-2 or TRBV6-3 and J is TRBJ2-5; no clear D gene. The CDR3 consists of 11 residues. V was clipped by 6 bases and J by 5 bases, with 7 bases between them. CDR1 and CDR2 (germline): MNHEY, SVGEGT. The CDR3, as DNA: TGTGCCAGCAGCTCCGGGGAGACCCAGTACTTC. Translated: CASSSGETQYF.